Below are 10 T cell receptor beta chains sequenced from a single sample in a study of T cells in Graves' hyperthyroidism and ophthalmopathy. What was amplified from RNA transcripts were TCR beta CDR3 regions. When the TCR CDR3 underwent first-round RT-PCR, the HTBI primer set was used. MiXCR, run by TCRdb on the multiplex PCR reads, gives a single entry per CDR3 protein. This repertoire shows 130,000 to 150,000 distinct CDR3 sequences, approximately 24% found once; its top ten account for roughly 73%. Specimen: blood. The receptors here all came from a woman in her fifties or sixties with Graves' hyperthyroidism that later progressed to Graves' ophthalmopathy.

This clonotype appeared many times. This rearrangement joins TRBV2 to TRBJ1-1; D gene uncertain. Germline CDR1 is SNHLY and CDR2 is FYNNEI. CDR3 size: 14 residues. The germline V and J ends were trimmed by 10 bases and 1 base, with 16 bases remaining between them. The CDR3 region is CATSGVLGNTEAFF. The DNA of the CDR3 is TGTGCCACAAGCGGGGTATTGGGGAACACTGAAGCTTTCTTT.

This clonotype was found many times. The genes are TRBV3-1 and TRBJ2-1, with 8 bases lining up with TRBD1. The germline V gene has CDR1 LGHDT and CDR2 YNNKEL (reference sequence). V was clipped by 3 bases and J by 1 base; unmatched bases: 5. This CDR3 is built from 16 residues. CDR3 nucleotide sequence: TGTGCCAGCAGCCATCTTGGACAGGGATCCTACAATGAGCAGTTCTTC. It codes for CASSHLGQGSYNEQFF.

The table lists this clonotype with many counts. The chain carries TRBV5-1 and TRBJ1-2, with D possibly TRBD1 on 5 matching bases. Per the germline V gene, CDR1 is SGHRS and CDR2 is YFSETQ. Trimming left V 4 bases short and J 7 bases short, with 14 bases between. The CDR3 length is 13 residues. The CDR3 coding sequence is TGCGCCAGCAGCACCGGGACGGCACCTGGCTACACCTTC. This gives the protein CASSTGTAPGYTF.

Worth noting for this clonotype: This may come from a read error, since a much larger clone is one base off. The chain has TRBV5-1 and TRBJ2-7; TRBD2 matches 7 bases. This CDR3 is built from 12 residues. CDR1 SGHRS and CDR2 YFSETQ come from the germline V gene. The V gene end was trimmed by 6 bases and the J gene end by 7 bases; junction bases not matched to a gene: 7. CDR3 residues: CASMGGDDEQYF. CDR3 bases: TGCGCCAGCATGGGGGGGGACGATGAGCAGTACTTC.

This rearrangement joins TRBV2 to TRBJ2-5; 11 nucleotides agree with TRBD1. The junction had 14 bases not matched to a gene; V was cut back by 6 bases and J by 2 bases. CDR1 is SNHLY, CDR2 FYNNEI, per germline. This CDR3 is built from 18 residues. The CDR3 DNA reads TGTGCCAGCAGGGCCCTCGGACAGGGGGCTACGAAACAAGAGACCCAGTACTTC. It translates to CASRALGQGATKQETQYF.

This clonotype has more than one count but fewer than ten. This chain uses TRBV6-5 with TRBJ2-1; no clear D gene. Trimming cost V 2 bases and J 6 bases, with 5 bases left between them. The germline gives CDR1 MNHEY, CDR2 SVGAGI. This CDR3 is built from 12 residues. CDR3 region: CASSYQPNEQFF. The DNA of the CDR3 is TGTGCCAGCAGTTACCAGCCCAATGAGCAGTTCTTC.

About this clonotype: This may be a read error, as it is one base from a much larger clone. The chain recombines TRBV20-1 with TRBJ2-7; 8 bases match TRBD1. Germline assignment: CDR1 DFQATT and CDR2 SNEGSKA (reference sequence). This CDR3 comprises 13 residues. The CDR3 protein is CSAGDRGSYEQYF. Here the CDR3 DNA reads TGCAGTGCTGGAGACAGGGGCTCCTACGAGCAGTACTTC.

The CDR3 spells CASSYEAGVPSNEQFF. The DNA of the CDR3 is TGTGCCAGCAGTTACGAGGCGGGAGTGCCGTCCAATGAGCAGTTCTTC. The J gene is TRBJ2-1, the V gene TRBV6-6; 7 positions agree with TRBD2. Germline CDR1 is MNHNY and CDR2 is SVGAGI (reference sequence). Trimming removed 2 bases from V and 6 bases from J; junction bases left unmatched: 10. The CDR3 is 16 residues long.

Ten or more counts support this clonotype. This chain links TRBV12-3 or TRBV12-4 with TRBJ2-1, with 8 bases identical to TRBD1. V shed 7 bases and J 9 bases; nucleotides not matched to a gene: 17. The CDR3 covers 16 residues. Here the CDR3 reads CASNPMGQGAKGEQFF. CDR3 nucleotides: TGTGCCAGCAACCCAATGGGGCAGGGGGCGAAGGGTGAGCAGTTCTTC.

This chain connects TRBV24-1 to TRBJ1-1; a weak D match, TRBD1 (5 bases). The CDR3 length is 13 residues. Per the germline V gene, CDR1 is KGHDR and CDR2 is SFDVKD. V lost 8 bases to trimming and J lost 0 bases, with 9 bases between them. CDR3: CATMGRMNTEAFF. The CDR3 nucleotides are TGTGCCACCATGGGACGGATGAACACTGAAGCTTTCTTT.